Following are 8 T cell receptor beta chains from one sample sequenced in a study of T-cell reconstitution after alpha-beta-depleted transplantation in children. For TCRbeta, the library was prepared with unique molecular identifiers. Using its own MiXCR run on the PCR reads, TCRdb lists one record per CDR3 protein. The sample records about 980,000 distinct CDR3 sequences, about 29% being singletons. The material was PBMCs, mostly from graft donor cells, obtained 360 days after TCRalphabeta/CD19-depleted stem cell transplant. These receptors were obtained from a boy in the first two years of life who had a stem cell transplant for SCID, so the T cells may come from the graft donor.

The V gene is TRBV5-6, the J gene TRBJ1-6; 8 positions match TRBD1. The CDR3 runs to 20 residues. J lost 6 bases, V lost 4 bases, and 21 bases had no gene match. The germline CDR1 and CDR2 sequences are SGHDT and YYEEEE. Here the CDR3 reads CASSPARDRFSLAANSPLHF. In DNA, the CDR3 is TGTGCCAGCAGCCCTGCCCGGGACAGGTTCTCATTGGCCGCTAATTCACCCCTCCACTTT.

This chain links TRBV4-2 with TRBJ2-7; D uncertain. Germline CDR1 LGHNA, CDR2 YNFKEQ. Trimming left V 1 base short and J 2 bases short, with 12 bases between. This CDR3 is 15 amino acids long. CDR3 nucleotide sequence: TGTGCCAGCAGCCAAGCGCCTACTCTAACCTACGAGCAGTACTTC. Residues: CASSQAPTLTYEQYF.

This clonotype was observed a few times. V usage is TRBV27 and J usage is TRBJ1-1; D unresolved. V was pared by 0 bases and J by 7 bases, with 12 bases between. The CDR3 extends over 14 amino acids. CDR1 and CDR2 from the germline V gene are MNHEY and SMNVEV (reference sequence). The CDR3 spells CASSLSEGGSEAFF. The CDR3 DNA reads TGTGCCAGCAGTTTATCGGAGGGAGGGAGTGAAGCTTTCTTT.

This chain uses TRBV15 with TRBJ1-1; D is possibly TRBD1 (6 bases). This CDR3 is built from 16 residues. Trimming stripped 0 bases from V and 0 bases from J, with 11 bases between. Per the germline V gene, CDR1 is LNHNV and CDR2 is YYDKDF (reference sequence). The CDR3 nucleotides read TGTGCCACCAGCAGAGATGGCAGGGGACTGAACACTGAAGCTTTCTTT. Its protein product is CATSRDGRGLNTEAFF.

The J gene is TRBJ1-5, the V gene TRBV12-3 or TRBV12-4, with D possibly matching TRBD1 (5 bases). The CDR3 runs to 13 residues. V was shortened by 5 bases and J by 7 bases, with 12 bases between the two germline ends. The CDR3 DNA follows: TGTGCCAGCAGTCGGGGGGAGGGCCAGCCCCAGCATTTT. Its protein product is CASSRGEGQPQHF.

The chain has TRBV7-6 and TRBJ2-1, with 14 bases aligning to TRBD2. V was pared by 5 bases and J by 3 bases, with 6 bases of the junction left unmatched. From germline, CDR1 is SGHVS and CDR2 FNYEAQ. The CDR3 runs to 17 residues. The CDR3 region is CASSPTGLAGGYNEQFF. In DNA, the CDR3 is TGTGCCAGCAGCCCAACAGGACTAGCGGGGGGCTACAATGAGCAGTTCTTC.

The gene calls are TRBV6-5 and TRBJ2-1, with 8 positions matching TRBD1. J gave up 11 bases and V 5 bases, and 2 bases lay outside the gene matches. The CDR3 totals 11 residues. Germline CDR1 and CDR2: MNHEY and SVGAGI. Here the CDR3 DNA reads TGTGCCAGCAGTCACAGGGGGAAGCAGTTCTTC. This sequence encodes CASSHRGKQFF.

This chain joins TRBV7-2 and TRBJ2-4; TRBD1 or TRBD2 may be the D gene (5 bases each). The CDR3 contains 14 residues. The germline gives CDR1 SGHTA, CDR2 FQGNSA. V was cut by 10 bases and J by 0 bases, with 13 bases left in between. CDR3 nucleotide sequence: TGTGCCACTACTGGGGGAGTAGCCAAAAACATTCAGTACTTC. Protein sequence: CATTGGVAKNIQYF.